This passage covers 8 T cell receptor beta chains from one sample sequenced in a study of beta chain features in type 1 diabetes. Expressed TCRB transcripts were sequenced because the isolated RNA had all been reverse transcribed beforehand. TCRdb keeps only in-frame clones here, not all; method: immunoSEQ multiplex PCR. The sample shows around 190,000 clones, more than 10% of them seen only once. Sequenced: central memory CD4+ T cells from blood. Receptors were obtained from a woman between 18 and 29 years old in good health.

This clone was detected only a few times. Within the sample, other DNA sequences also encode this same CDR3. The rearrangement joins TRBV9 to TRBJ2-1; 8 bases agree with TRBD2. Germline CDR1 reads SGDLS; CDR2 reads YYNGEE. J was trimmed by 3 bases and V by 1 base; bases with no gene match: 3. The CDR3 runs 15 residues. CDR3 loop: CASSVTSGSYNEQFF. The CDR3 DNA sequence: TGTGCCAGCAGCGTAACAAGCGGGAGCTACAATGAGCAGTTCTTC.

The chain uses TRBV30 and TRBJ1-2; D ambiguous. The V and J ends lost 0 bases and 1 base respectively, with 12 bases between them. The CDR3 sequence is 15 residues long. CDR1 GTSNPN and CDR2 SVGIG come from the germline V gene (reference sequence). The CDR3 here is CAWSVRSTINYGYTF. For the CDR3, the DNA is TGTGCCTGGAGTGTACGGTCAACCATTAACTATGGCTACACCTTC.

This clone was detected a few times. The CDR3 DNA is TGTGCCATCAGTGGCGGCGCAGGGGTCGGGACCCAGTACTTC. Its protein product is CAISGGAGVGTQYF. The chain combines TRBV10-3 with TRBJ2-5; perhaps TRBD1 as D (6 bases). Germline V lookup: CDR1 ENHRY, CDR2 SYGVKD. There are 14 residues in the CDR3. V was clipped by 4 bases and J by 7 bases, with 16 bases between them.

The chain is built from TRBV6-1 and TRBJ1-1; D is uncertain. The CDR3 covers 12 residues. Trimming removed 11 bases at V and 1 base at J, with 11 bases between. CDR1 is MNHNS and CDR2 is SASEGT in the germline V gene. The CDR3 sequence is CASGTENTEAFF. The CDR3 bases are TGTGCCTCGGGAACAGAGAACACTGAAGCTTTCTTT.

In this sample, this clone turned up a few times. This chain connects TRBV20-1 to TRBJ1-2; D gene uncertain. The CDR3 is 11 residues long. The V gene lost 2 bases and the J gene lost 4 bases, with 5 bases spanning the gap. Per germline, CDR1 DFQATT and CDR2 SNEGSKA (reference sequence). The CDR3 loop reads CSARLSYGYTF. The CDR3 DNA reads TGCAGTGCTAGACTAAGCTATGGCTACACCTTC.

This chain connects TRBV25-1 to TRBJ2-7; a possible D gene is TRBD2 (6 bases). Per the germline V gene, CDR1 is MGHDK and CDR2 is SYGVNS. The CDR3 length is 14 residues. Trimming took off 2 bases at V and 4 bases at J, with 12 bases between the two ends. As DNA, the CDR3 is TGTGCCAGCAGTGAAACCGGGAGCAGGTACGAGCAGTACTTC. Protein sequence: CASSETGSRYEQYF.

This clone was seen repeatedly, ten times or more. The genes are TRBV27 and TRBJ2-6; no definite D call. Between the trimmed V and J ends, which lost 5 bases and 1 base, there was a span of 9 bases. Germline-derived CDR1 and CDR2 are MNHEY and SMNVEV (reference sequence). The CDR3 has 15 residues. CDR3 DNA: TGTGCCAGCAGTCTCCGAGCATCTGGGGCCAACGTCCTGACTTTC. Translation gives CASSLRASGANVLTF.

This clone occurred a few times. The V gene is TRBV28, the J gene TRBJ1-4, with D possibly matching TRBD1 (6 bases). The germline CDR1 and CDR2 sequences are MDHEN and SYDVKM. This CDR3 has 16 residues. V shed 6 bases and J shed 2 bases, with 16 bases lying between them. CDR3 sequence (DNA): TGTGCCAGCAGCTCCGATACAGGGACGACTAATGAAAAACTGTTTTTT. Translating it yields CASSSDTGTTNEKLFF. The full variable domain, completed using reference TRBV28 and TRBJ1-4, is DVKVTQSSRYLVKRTGEKVFLECVQDMDHENMFWYRQDPGLGLRLIYFSYDVKMKEKGDIPEGYSVSREKKERFSLILESASTNQTSMYLCASSSDTGTTNEKLFFGSGTQLSVL.